Included here is one TCR beta chain sequence, with context. The antigen remains undetermined. Only CD45RO-negative cells positively selected for CCR7 counted as naive CD8 cells, so terminally differentiated effector memory CD45RA+ cells were excluded. The donors were adults (healthy and HIV-negative) with no recent acute infections or vaccinations. The V end was cut by 3 bases, the J end by 11 bases, with 11 bases between. Germline CDR1 and CDR2: SGDLS and YYNGEE. The CDR3 consists of 11 residues. Sequencing used immunoSEQ multiplex PCR; TCRdb keeps in-frame clones, though not all of them. The table includes around 600,000 clones, 95% to 98% detected once. This sample stems from a study of shared clonotypes between healthy human individuals. General study findings and limits: Relative to clonotypes present in all four donors, those not shared had lower generation probabilities.

Material for sequencing was naive CD8+ T cells sorted from blood. This TCR was recovered from a man aged 25 to 45 in good health. This chain connects TRBV9 to TRBJ1-1; D not resolved. The CDR3 here is CASSDNRRAFF. The CDR3 nucleotides read TGTGCCAGCAGCGATAATCGACGTGCTTTCTTT.